Sequencing of this TCR beta chain was carried out in a study of OX40 agonist ivuxolimab in advanced cancers. The repertoire was sequenced with immunoSEQ multiplex PCR; TCRdb's copy has only in-frame clones and lacks some. Seen here are fewer than 25,000 clones, approximately 86% observed once, and the top ten hold more than 20%. J was trimmed by 4 bases and V by 4 bases; bases with no gene match: 10. The CDR3 is 18 amino acids. The germline V gene has CDR1 MNHEY and CDR2 SMNVEV (reference sequence). The receptor comes from an adult with an advanced solid tumor such as melanoma, head and neck, liver or kidney cancer. The starting material was CD4+ or CD8+ T cells sorted from blood, obtained in a trial of the OX40 agonist ivuxolimab. This chain joins TRBV27 and TRBJ2-3, with 14 bases that match TRBD2. The CDR3 reads CASSCPGLAGVSPDTQYF. CDR3 nucleotide sequence: TGTGCCAGCAGTTGTCCGGGACTAGCGGGAGTTTCCCCAGATACGCAGTATTTT.